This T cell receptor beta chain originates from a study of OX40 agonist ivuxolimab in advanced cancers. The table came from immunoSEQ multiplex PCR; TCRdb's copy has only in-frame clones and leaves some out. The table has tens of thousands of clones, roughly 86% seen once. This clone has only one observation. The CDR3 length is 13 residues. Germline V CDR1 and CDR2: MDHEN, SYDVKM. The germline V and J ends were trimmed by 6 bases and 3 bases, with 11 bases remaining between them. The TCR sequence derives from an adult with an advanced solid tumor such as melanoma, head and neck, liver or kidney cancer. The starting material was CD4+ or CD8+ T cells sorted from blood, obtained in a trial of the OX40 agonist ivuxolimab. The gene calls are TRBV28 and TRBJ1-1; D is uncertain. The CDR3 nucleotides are TGTGCCAGCAGATATGGACTGCACACTGAAGCTTTCTTT. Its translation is CASRYGLHTEAFF.